These 3 T cell receptor beta chains were sequenced from one sample in a study of blood T cell repertoires in COVID-19. Clones were read by immunoSEQ multiplex PCR, and TCRdb kept only the in-frame ones, dropping some. The data contain roughly 290,000 clones, 75% to 95% of them singletons. The sample comprised peripheral blood. These receptors all come from a woman in her 30s with COVID-19, enrolled during active disease.

The chain is built from TRBV7-2 and TRBJ2-7; 7 nucleotides line up with TRBD2. Germline trimming cut 6 bases from V and 4 bases from J; bases unmatched to any gene: 12. CDR3 length: 15 amino acids. Germline V CDR1 and CDR2: SGHTA, FQGNSA. The CDR3 DNA follows: TGTGCCAGCAGTTACTTTTCCGGCGGGGGTTACGAGCAGTACTTC. Translating gives CASSYFSGGGYEQYF.

This clone was seen just once. V and J are TRBV18 and TRBJ2-2; D gene ambiguous. Trimming left V 6 bases short and J 3 bases short, with 8 bases between. The CDR3 contains 13 residues. Germline V lookup: CDR1 KGHSH, CDR2 LQKENI. CDR3 region: CASSLVDTGELFF. CDR3 sequence (DNA): TGTGCCAGCTCCCTCGTAGACACCGGGGAGCTGTTTTTT.

J is TRBJ2-7 and V is TRBV6-1; TRBD2 matches at 12 bases. The CDR3 totals 15 residues. The germline gives CDR1 MNHNS, CDR2 SASEGT. V trimming: 3 bases; J trimming: 3 bases; junction bases outside the gene matches: 3. The CDR3 spells CASSEELAGGYEQYF. As DNA, the CDR3 is TGTGCCAGCAGTGAGGAACTAGCGGGAGGCTACGAGCAGTACTTC.